The present T cell receptor (beta chain) was sequenced within a study of blood T cell repertoires in COVID-19. Overall study: Sources were T cells, B-cell-depleted T cells, or PBMCs; the material itself was cDNA or gDNA.

The count of this clone is one. This CDR3 has 18 residues. V gave up 0 bases and J gave up 4 bases; unmatched junction bases: 13. Looked up from germline, CDR1 is SGHRS and CDR2 is YFSETQ. TCRdb's table, derived via immunoSEQ multiplex PCR, lists solely in-frame clones and lacks some. The data contain 130,000 to 150,000 clones, around 83% of them seen just once; the ten biggest clones take up more than 8.5%. This rearrangement joins TRBV5-1 to TRBJ1-2; 9 bases line up with TRBD1. The receptor was isolated from a man aged 55 to 70 with active or convalescent COVID-19. The sequenced sample consisted of peripheral blood. The CDR3 sequence: CASSLEGTGGFRPYGYTF. CDR3 coding DNA: TGCGCCAGCAGCTTGGAGGGTACAGGGGGCTTTCGACCCTATGGCTACACCTTC. Based on the CDR3 plus reference TRBV5-1 and TRBJ1-2, the full variable domain is KAGVTQTPRYLIKTRGQQVTLSCSPISGHRSVSWYQQTPGQGLQFLFEYFSETQRNKGNFPGRFSGRQFSNSRSEMNVSTLELGDSALYLCASSLEGTGGFRPYGYTFGSGTRLTVV.